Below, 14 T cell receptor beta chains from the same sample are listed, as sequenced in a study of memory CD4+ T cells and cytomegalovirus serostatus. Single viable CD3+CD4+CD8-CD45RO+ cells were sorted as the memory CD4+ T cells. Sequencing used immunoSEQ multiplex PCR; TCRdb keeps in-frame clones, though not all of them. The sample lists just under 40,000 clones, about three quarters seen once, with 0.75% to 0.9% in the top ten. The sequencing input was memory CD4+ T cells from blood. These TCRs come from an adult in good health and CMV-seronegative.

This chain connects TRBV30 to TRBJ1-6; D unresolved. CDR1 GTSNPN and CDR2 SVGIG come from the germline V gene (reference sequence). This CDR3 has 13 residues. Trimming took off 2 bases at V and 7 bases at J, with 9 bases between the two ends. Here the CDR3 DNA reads TGTGCCTGGAGTCGGACGGAGAATTCACCCCTCCACTTT. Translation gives CAWSRTENSPLHF.

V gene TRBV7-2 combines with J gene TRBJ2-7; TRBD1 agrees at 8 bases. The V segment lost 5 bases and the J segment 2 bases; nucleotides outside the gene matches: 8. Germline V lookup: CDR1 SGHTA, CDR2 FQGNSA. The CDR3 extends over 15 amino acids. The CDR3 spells CASSARDRRTYEQYF. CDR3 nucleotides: TGTGCCAGCAGCGCCCGGGACAGGAGGACCTACGAGCAGTACTTC.

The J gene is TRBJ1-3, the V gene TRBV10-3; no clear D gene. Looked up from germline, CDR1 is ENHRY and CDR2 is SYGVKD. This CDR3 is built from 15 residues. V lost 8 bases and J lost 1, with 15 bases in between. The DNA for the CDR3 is TGTGCCATCGGACTGGCATCTCCTTCTGGAAACACCATATATTTT. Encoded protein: CAIGLASPSGNTIYF.

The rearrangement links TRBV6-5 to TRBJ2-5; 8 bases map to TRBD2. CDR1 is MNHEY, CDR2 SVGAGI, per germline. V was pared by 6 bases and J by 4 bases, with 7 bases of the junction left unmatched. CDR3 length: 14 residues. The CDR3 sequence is CASRFGTRAETQYF. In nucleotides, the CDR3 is TGTGCCAGCAGATTCGGGACTAGAGCAGAGACCCAGTACTTC.

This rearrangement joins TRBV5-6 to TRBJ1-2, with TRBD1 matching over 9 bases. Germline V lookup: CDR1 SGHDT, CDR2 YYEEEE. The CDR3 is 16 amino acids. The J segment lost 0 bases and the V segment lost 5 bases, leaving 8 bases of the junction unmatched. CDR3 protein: CASSNRDRDPNYGYTF. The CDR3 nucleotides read TGTGCCAGCAGTAACCGGGACAGGGATCCTAACTATGGCTACACCTTC. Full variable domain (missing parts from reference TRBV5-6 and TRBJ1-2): DAGVTQSPTHLIKTRGQQVTLRCSPKSGHDTVSWYQQALGQGPQFIFQYYEEEERQRGNFPDRFSGHQFPNYSSELNVNALLLGDSALYLCASSNRDRDPNYGYTFGSGTRLTVV.

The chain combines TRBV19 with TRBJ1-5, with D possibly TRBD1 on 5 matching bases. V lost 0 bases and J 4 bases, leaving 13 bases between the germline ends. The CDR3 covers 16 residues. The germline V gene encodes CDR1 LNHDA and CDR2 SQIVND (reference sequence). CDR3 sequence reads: CASSIDSFRENQPQHF. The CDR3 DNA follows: TGTGCCAGTAGTATAGATTCGTTCAGGGAAAATCAGCCCCAGCATTTT.

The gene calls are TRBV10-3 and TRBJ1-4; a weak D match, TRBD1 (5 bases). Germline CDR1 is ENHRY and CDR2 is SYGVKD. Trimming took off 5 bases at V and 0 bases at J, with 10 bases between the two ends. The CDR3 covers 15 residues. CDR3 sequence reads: CAISKGTSTNEKLFF. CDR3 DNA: TGTGCCATCAGTAAAGGGACTTCAACTAATGAAAAACTGTTTTTT.

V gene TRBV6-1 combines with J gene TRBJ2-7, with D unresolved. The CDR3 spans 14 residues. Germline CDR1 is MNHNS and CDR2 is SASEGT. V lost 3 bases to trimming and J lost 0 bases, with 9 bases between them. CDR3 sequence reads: CASSEGRSSYEQYF. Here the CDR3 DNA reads TGTGCCAGCAGTGAGGGCCGCAGCTCCTACGAGCAGTACTTC.

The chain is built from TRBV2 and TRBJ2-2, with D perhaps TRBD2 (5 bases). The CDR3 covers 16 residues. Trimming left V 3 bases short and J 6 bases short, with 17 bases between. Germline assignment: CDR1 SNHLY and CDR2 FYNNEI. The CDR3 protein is CASSDTPRGFPGELFF. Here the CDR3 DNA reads TGTGCCAGCAGTGATACCCCGAGAGGGTTCCCCGGGGAGCTGTTTTTT. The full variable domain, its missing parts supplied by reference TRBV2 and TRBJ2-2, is EPEVTQTPSHQVTQMGQEVILRCVPISNHLYFYWYRQILGQKVEFLVSFYNNEISEKSEIFDDQFSVERPDGSNFTLKIRSTKLEDSAMYFCASSDTPRGFPGELFFGEGSRLTVL.

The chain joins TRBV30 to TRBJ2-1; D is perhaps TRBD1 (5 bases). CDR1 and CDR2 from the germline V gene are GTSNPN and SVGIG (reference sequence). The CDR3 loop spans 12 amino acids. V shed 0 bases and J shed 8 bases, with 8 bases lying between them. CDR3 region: CAWSVGRDEQFF. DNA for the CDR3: TGTGCCTGGAGTGTTGGCAGGGATGAGCAGTTCTTC.

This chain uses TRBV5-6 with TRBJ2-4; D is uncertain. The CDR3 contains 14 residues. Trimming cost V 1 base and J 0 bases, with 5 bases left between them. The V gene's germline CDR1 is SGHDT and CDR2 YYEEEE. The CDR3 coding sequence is TGTGCCAGCAGCTTGCTCTCAGCCAAAAACATTCAGTACTTC. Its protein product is CASSLLSAKNIQYF.

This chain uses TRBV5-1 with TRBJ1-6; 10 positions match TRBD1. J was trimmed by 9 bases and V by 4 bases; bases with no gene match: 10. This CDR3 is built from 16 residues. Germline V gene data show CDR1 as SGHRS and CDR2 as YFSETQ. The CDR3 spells CASSPRGQGLGSPLHF. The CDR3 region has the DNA TGCGCCAGCAGCCCGAGGGGACAGGGGTTAGGTTCACCCCTCCACTTT.

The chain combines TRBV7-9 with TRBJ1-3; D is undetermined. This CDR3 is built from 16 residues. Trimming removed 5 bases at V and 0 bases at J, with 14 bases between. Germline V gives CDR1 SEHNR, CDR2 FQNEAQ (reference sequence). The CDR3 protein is CASSEGRPLSGNTIYF. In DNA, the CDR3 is TGTGCCAGCAGCGAAGGAAGGCCGCTCTCTGGAAACACCATATATTTT.

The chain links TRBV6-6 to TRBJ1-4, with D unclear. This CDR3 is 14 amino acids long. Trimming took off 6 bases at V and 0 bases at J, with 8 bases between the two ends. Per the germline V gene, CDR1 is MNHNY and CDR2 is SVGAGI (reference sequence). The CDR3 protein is CASRLTATNEKLFF. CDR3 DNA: TGTGCCAGCAGATTAACGGCAACTAATGAAAAACTGTTTTTT.